The 21 T cell receptor beta chains given below trace back to one sample, sequenced in a study of blood T cells in healthy people across ages. With a J-beta primer mix and a sample-barcoded 5' primer, a second PCR ran roughly 6 to 11 cycles. A single record per CDR3 protein comes from TCRdb applying MiXCR to the 5' RACE reads. The sample carries more than 650,000 distinct CDR3 sequences, about 26% recorded once. The same sample was also used in a study of T cells of mothers and their children.

Sequencing was carried out using blood. The source is a boy aged 5 to 17 in good health.

About this clonotype: A clone one base away is much larger, so this may be a read error. The genes are TRBV2 and TRBJ2-1; unclear D gene. The germline V gene encodes CDR1 SNHLY and CDR2 FYNNEI. Trimming removed 5 bases from V and 0 bases from J, with 5 bases in between. This CDR3 region has 13 residues. CDR3 DNA sequence: TGTGCCAGCAGTCCGAACTCCTACAATGAGCAGTTCTTC. Amino acid sequence: CASSPNSYNEQFF.

This clonotype showed up just a few times. This chain joins TRBV5-1 and TRBJ2-7, with TRBD1 matching 9 bases. The CDR3 length is 14 residues. Trimming took 3 bases from V and 3 from J; bases not matched to a gene: 4. The germline gives CDR1 SGHRS, CDR2 YFSETQ. This CDR3 reads CASSSWTGDYEQYF. As DNA, the CDR3 is TGCGCCAGCAGCTCGTGGACAGGGGACTACGAGCAGTACTTC.

This clonotype was observed a few times. The V gene is TRBV6-5, the J gene TRBJ1-6, with D possibly matching TRBD1 (6 bases). The CDR3 sequence is 15 residues long. From germline, CDR1 is MNHEY and CDR2 SVGAGI. V was clipped by 7 bases and J by 3 bases, with 13 bases between them. Here the CDR3 DNA reads TGTGCCAGCAAGAGGGGGGGAGTCTATAATTCACCCCTCCACTTT. Its translation: CASKRGGVYNSPLHF.

V is TRBV6-6 and J is TRBJ2-1; 8 bases map to TRBD2. Losses at the gene ends were 6 bases for V and 2 bases for J; bases not matched to a gene: 3. The germline gives CDR1 MNHNY, CDR2 SVGAGI (reference sequence). The length of the CDR3 is 14 residues. The DNA of the CDR3 is TGTGCCAGCAGACGGGGGGGCACCTACAATGAGCAGTTCTTC. Translating gives CASRRGGTYNEQFF.

This clonotype was seen only a few times. The V gene is TRBV5-1, the J gene TRBJ1-4; D unclear. The CDR3 is 20 amino acids. The V end lost 5 bases, the J end lost 0 bases, and 26 bases lay between the germline ends. CDR1 is SGHRS and CDR2 is YFSETQ in the germline V gene. CDR3 sequence: CASRSEGGLPFLSTNEKLFF. CDR3 nucleotides: TGCGCCAGCAGGAGCGAAGGAGGTCTTCCATTCCTCTCAACTAATGAAAAACTGTTTTTT.

This clonotype has at least ten counts. The chain links TRBV12-3 or TRBV12-4 to TRBJ2-5, with D uncertain. This CDR3 has 12 residues. V lost 5 bases and J lost 1, with 5 bases in between. CDR3 loop: CASSRPQETQYF. The CDR3 DNA sequence: TGTGCCAGCAGTCGACCCCAAGAGACCCAGTACTTC.

The chain carries TRBV5-1 and TRBJ1-4, with 8 positions matching TRBD1. V shed 4 bases, J shed 9 bases, and the junction held 14 bases outside the gene matches. This CDR3 has 16 residues. Germline V CDR1 and CDR2: SGHRS, YFSETQ. CDR3 in DNA: TGCGCCAGCAGCCTCGGGACAGGTTCAACTAACCAAAAACTGTTTTTT. It encodes CASSLGTGSTNQKLFF.

The V gene is TRBV2, the J gene TRBJ2-7; TRBD1 or TRBD2 may be the D gene (5 bases each). Trimming removed 6 bases from V and 3 bases from J, with 15 bases in between. Germline V gene data show CDR1 as SNHLY and CDR2 as FYNNEI. The CDR3 length is 14 residues. The DNA for the CDR3 is TGTGCCAGCAGGGGGACCGGGACCATCTACGAGCAGTACTTC. Protein: CASRGTGTIYEQYF.

This clonotype was counted between two and nine times. The genes are TRBV12-3 or TRBV12-4 and TRBJ2-4, with D maybe TRBD1 (5 bases). This CDR3 is 13 amino acids long. V was cut by 3 bases and J by 5 bases, with 8 bases left in between. In DNA form, the CDR3 reads TGTGCCAGCAGTTTTTTAGGGGAAAACATTCAGTACTTC. It translates to CASSFLGENIQYF.

Points on this clonotype: Germline is not matched at one junction end, which may reflect a read error. CDR3 sequence reads: CASQGAKTIQYF. CDR3 DNA sequence: TGTGCCAGCCAGGGGGCGAAAACCATTCAGTACTTC. This sequence joins TRBV7-9 and TRBJ2-4, with 8 bases matching TRBD1. Germline CDR1 and CDR2: SEHNR and FQNEAQ (reference sequence). CDR3 length: 12 amino acids.

This clonotype was picked up a small number of times. CDR3 in amino acids: CSARGARTVVEQFF. The CDR3 coding sequence is TGCAGTGCTAGAGGGGCTAGGACGGTAGTAGAGCAGTTCTTC. The V gene is TRBV20-1, the J gene TRBJ2-5; D not resolved. Near its end, the DNA agrees better with TRBJ2-1, so the J call may be wrong. The CDR3 contains 14 residues. Germline CDR1 DFQATT, CDR2 SNEGSKA (reference sequence).

V and J are TRBV19 and TRBJ1-2, with D maybe TRBD1 (6 bases). This CDR3 has 15 residues. V was pared by 6 bases and J by 7 bases, with 21 bases between. Germline V gives CDR1 LNHDA, CDR2 SQIVND (reference sequence). CDR3 sequence reads: CASRNTGTKILGYTF. The DNA of the CDR3 is TGTGCCAGTAGAAACACAGGGACAAAAATTCTTGGCTACACCTTC.

This clonotype was detected only a few times. This rearrangement joins TRBV20-1 to TRBJ1-5; D possibly corresponds to TRBD1 (5 bases). The CDR3 covers 11 residues. Per germline, CDR1 DFQATT and CDR2 SNEGSKA (reference sequence). The V end lost 6 bases, the J end lost 7 bases, and 10 bases lay between the germline ends. The chain's CDR3 is CSARVRQPQHF. For the CDR3, the DNA is TGCAGTGCCAGGGTTCGCCAGCCCCAGCATTTT.

This clonotype was recorded a few times. This chain links TRBV12-3 or TRBV12-4 with TRBJ1-4; D remains ambiguous. The length of the CDR3 is 14 residues. Trimming removed 2 bases at V and 2 bases at J, with 6 bases between. CDR3 protein: CASSLRTTNEKLFF. The CDR3, as DNA: TGTGCCAGCAGTTTACGGACGACTAATGAAAAACTGTTTTTT.

This clonotype was recorded a few times. The V gene is TRBV28, the J gene TRBJ1-2, with a possible D match to TRBD1 (6 bases). Germline V gene lookup returns CDR1 MDHEN and CDR2 SYDVKM. The CDR3 covers 15 residues. With 5 bases removed from V and 3 bases from J, the gap between germline ends came to 16 bases. CDR3 amino acids: CASSTGNRVHYGYTF. The DNA of the CDR3 is TGTGCCAGCAGTACGGGTAACAGGGTCCACTATGGCTACACCTTC.

The chain has TRBV12-3 or TRBV12-4 and TRBJ2-1; perhaps TRBD1 as D (6 bases). V lost 5 bases, J lost 12 bases, and 17 bases lay in between. The CDR3 has 13 amino acids. The CDR3 protein is CASSKYYRDSQFF. In nucleotides, the CDR3 is TGTGCCAGCAGTAAATATTACAGGGATTCGCAGTTCTTC.

This rearrangement joins TRBV29-1 to TRBJ2-5, with 7 nucleotides matching TRBD1. The DNA end favors TRBJ2-7, so the J call may be wrong. Germline CDR1 and CDR2: SQVTM and ANQGSEA. CDR3 length: 13 residues. Here the CDR3 reads CSLWKGATYEQYF. The CDR3 nucleotides read TGCAGCCTGTGGAAGGGGGCTACCTACGAGCAGTACTTC.

This clonotype was picked up a small number of times. This sequence joins TRBV7-9 and TRBJ2-5, with 9 nucleotides matching TRBD1. The DNA end lines up better with TRBJ2-7; the J call may be wrong. The CDR3 is 15 residues long. Germline CDR1 and CDR2: SEHNR and FQNEAQ (reference sequence). The CDR3 here is CASSAGTGKTYEQYF. The CDR3 DNA sequence: TGTGCCAGCAGTGCCGGGACAGGGAAAACCTACGAGCAGTACTTC.

This clonotype was picked up a small number of times. The genes are TRBV29-1 and TRBJ1-2, with D hard to call. CDR3 size: 12 residues. Between the trimmed V and J ends, which lost 7 bases and 4 bases, there was a span of 13 bases. CDR1 SQVTM and CDR2 ANQGSEA come from the germline V gene. The CDR3 nucleotides read TGCAGCGCTAGACTGGGCATCTATGGCTACACCTTC. Its translation: CSARLGIYGYTF.

The J gene is TRBJ1-6, the V gene TRBV4-2; maybe TRBD1 (5 bases). CDR3 length equals 15 residues. Trimming shortened V by 0 bases and J by 11 bases, and 14 bases separated the two germline ends. CDR1 is LGHNA, CDR2 YNFKEQ, per germline. The CDR3 loop is CASSQEGPRGPPLHF. The CDR3 nucleotides are TGTGCCAGCAGCCAAGAGGGACCCCGAGGCCCACCCCTCCACTTT.

The chain is built from TRBV20-1 and TRBJ1-4; 9 bases match TRBD1. The CDR3 runs to 15 residues. Per germline, CDR1 DFQATT and CDR2 SNEGSKA (reference sequence). V shed 3 bases and J 5 bases; nucleotides not matched to a gene: 7. Here the CDR3 DNA reads TGCAGTGCTAGCAGCTCAGGACAGGGGAATGAAAAACTGTTTTTT. Translation: CSASSSGQGNEKLFF.